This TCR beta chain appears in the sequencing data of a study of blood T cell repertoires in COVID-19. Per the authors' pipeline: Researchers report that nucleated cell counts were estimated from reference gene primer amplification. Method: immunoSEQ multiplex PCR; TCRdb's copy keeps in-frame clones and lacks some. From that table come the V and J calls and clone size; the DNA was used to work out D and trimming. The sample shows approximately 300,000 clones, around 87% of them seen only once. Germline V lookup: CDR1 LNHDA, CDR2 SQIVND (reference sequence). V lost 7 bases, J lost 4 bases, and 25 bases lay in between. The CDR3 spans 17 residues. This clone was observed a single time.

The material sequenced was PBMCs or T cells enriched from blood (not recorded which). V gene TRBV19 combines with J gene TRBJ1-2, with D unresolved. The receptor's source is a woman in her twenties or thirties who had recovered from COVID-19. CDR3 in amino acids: CASTPHGMRARAYGYTF. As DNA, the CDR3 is TGTGCCAGTACTCCACATGGCATGCGGGCCCGAGCCTATGGCTACACCTTC.